This is a list of T cell receptor beta chains from one sample in a study of early T cells in non-severe SARS-CoV-2 infection. Each CDR3 protein is one row after TCRdb ran MiXCR on the 5' RACE reads. The table lists roughly 70,000 distinct CDR3 sequences, roughly 13% of them singletons, with 7.5% to 9% in the top ten. The sequenced sample was whole blood. The receptors were gathered from an adult who was a healthcare worker with PCR-confirmed SARS-CoV-2 infection or an uninfected control (not recorded which). Both conserved end residues are part of each CDR3. D genes are given only for firm matches. Size tells how often a clone was seen (once, few, many) or the class of an expanded clone, and some rows leave it out.

abundance,j_gene,v_gene,d_gene,CDR3aa,CDR3nt
few,TRBJ1-5,TRBV6-6,NA,CASSSGQSNQPQHF,TGTGCCAGCAGTTCTGGACAGAGCAATCAGCCCCAGCATTTT
many,TRBJ1-3,TRBV12-3/TRBV12-4,NA,CASNPRSGNTIYF,TGTGCCAGCAACCCACGTTCTGGAAACACCATATATTTT
many,TRBJ2-3,TRBV18,TRBD2,CASSPMRAGVADTQYF,TGTGCCAGCTCACCCATGAGAGCGGGAGTTGCAGATACGCAGTATTTT
many,TRBJ2-5,TRBV4-3,TRBD1,CASSHGTGGVMETQYF,TGCGCCAGCAGCCACGGGACAGGGGGTGTTATGGAGACCCAGTACTTC
NA,TRBJ2-1,TRBV6-2/TRBV6-3,NA,CASSPRHNEQFF,TGTGCCAGCAGCCCACGGCACAATGAGCAGTTCTTC
few,TRBJ2-5,TRBV6-5,TRBD1,CASSGTGRRRETQYF,TGTGCCAGCAGCGGGACAGGGAGGCGTAGAGAGACCCAGTACTTC
few,TRBJ1-1,TRBV5-1,NA,CASSLWGYVNTEAFF,TGCGCCAGCAGCTTATGGGGGTATGTGAACACTGAAGCTTTCTTT
NA,TRBJ1-2,TRBV7-9,NA,CASSGPGREGYTF,TGTGCCAGCTCGGGGCCGGGGCGCGAGGGCTACACCTTC
few,TRBJ2-1,TRBV29-1,NA,CSVVGVPYNEQFF,TGCAGCGTTGTGGGCGTCCCATACAATGAGCAGTTCTTC
few,TRBJ2-7,TRBV29-1,NA,CSVIKEDNTYEQYF,TGCAGCGTTATCAAAGAGGACAATACCTACGAGCAGTACTTC
many,TRBJ1-5,TRBV20-1,NA,CSAISDSFNQPQHF,TGCAGTGCTATTTCGGACAGTTTCAATCAGCCCCAGCATTTT
NA,TRBJ2-7,TRBV11-2,TRBD2,CASSRKTGTSGPSYEQYF,TGTGCCAGCAGTCGCAAAACCGGGACTAGCGGCCCCTCCTACGAGCAGTACTTC
NA,TRBJ2-5,TRBV19,TRBD2,CASSSGTAGAETQYF,TGTGCCAGTAGTAGCGGGACGGCGGGAGCGGAGACCCAGTACTTC
NA,TRBJ1-1,TRBV28,NA,CASTQHTGMNTEAFF,TGTGCCAGCACCCAACATACAGGGATGAACACTGAAGCTTTCTTT
many,TRBJ2-7,TRBV20-1,NA,CSARAFRKTLGYEQYF,TGCAGTGCTAGGGCCTTCCGTAAGACTTTGGGGTACGAGCAGTACTTC
NA,TRBJ1-6,TRBV28,TRBD1,CASLTGTGGNSPLHF,TGTGCCAGTCTCACCGGGACAGGGGGCAATTCACCCCTCCACTTT
few,TRBJ2-1,TRBV19,TRBD1,CASSILSIGTGASGNEQFF,TGTGCCAGTAGTATCCTGTCGATCGGGACAGGGGCCTCCGGCAATGAGCAGTTCTTC
many,TRBJ2-3,TRBV6-5,TRBD2,CASRREGLTDTQYF,TGTGCCAGCAGACGGGAGGGTCTGACAGATACGCAGTATTTT
few,TRBJ2-3,TRBV5-4,TRBD1,CASRRGLLGQSTDTQYF,TGTGCCAGCAGAAGAGGGCTTTTGGGACAGTCCACAGATACGCAGTATTTT
NA,TRBJ2-2,TRBV28,NA,CASSTPGYTGELFF,TGTGCCAGCAGTACCCCGGGCTATACCGGGGAGCTGTTTTTT
many,TRBJ2-7,TRBV5-6,TRBD2,CASSFSSSGKYEQYF,TGTGCCAGCAGCTTCAGCTCAAGCGGGAAGTACGAGCAGTACTTC
few,TRBJ1-1,TRBV10-3,TRBD1,CAIRGDRGNTEAFF,TGTGCCATCAGGGGGGACAGGGGTAACACTGAAGCTTTCTTT
few,TRBJ1-1,TRBV25-1,NA,CASSDGWTEAFF,TGTGCCAGCAGTGACGGATGGACTGAAGCTTTCTTT
NA,TRBJ1-5,TRBV6-1,NA,CASSSQVNQPQHF,TGTGCCAGCAGTTCCCAGGTAAATCAGCCCCAGCATTTT
few,TRBJ2-3,TRBV20-1,TRBD2,CSADWTSGFTDTQYF,TGCAGTGCTGACTGGACTAGCGGGTTCACAGATACGCAGTATTTT
many,TRBJ1-1,TRBV10-3,TRBD1,CAISATGEGTEAFF,TGTGCCATCAGTGCCACAGGGGAGGGTACTGAAGCTTTCTTT
few,TRBJ2-1,TRBV20-1,TRBD1,CSAPTKGTGRNEQFF,TGCAGTGCTCCCACGAAAGGGACAGGGAGAAATGAGCAGTTCTTC
NA,TRBJ1-1,TRBV28,NA,CASSPELGEAFF,TGTGCCAGCAGCCCAGAACTTGGTGAAGCTTTCTTT
many,TRBJ2-7,TRBV29-1,NA,CSVEGQSREQYF,TGCAGCGTTGAAGGACAGTCACGCGAGCAGTACTTC
many,TRBJ2-7,TRBV7-2,NA,CASSRQESSYEQYF,TGTGCCAGCAGTCGACAGGAGAGCTCCTACGAGCAGTACTTC
few,TRBJ2-1,TRBV5-1,NA,CASSRTAYNEQFF,TGCGCCAGCAGCAGGACAGCCTACAATGAGCAGTTCTTC
many,TRBJ1-5,TRBV28,NA,CASSPFLSRNQPQHF,TGTGCCAGCAGTCCCTTTCTTAGTCGCAATCAGCCCCAGCATTTT
NA,TRBJ2-2,TRBV9,NA,CASSVVSLGANSGELFF,TGTGCCAGCAGCGTAGTTTCCCTGGGGGCGAACTCCGGGGAGCTGTTTTTT
NA,TRBJ2-1,TRBV28,NA,CASPPFGLAPYNEQFF,TGTGCCAGTCCCCCCTTCGGGCTAGCGCCCTACAATGAGCAGTTCTTC
few,TRBJ2-3,TRBV12-3/TRBV12-4,TRBD1,CASSTDRGRTDTQYF,TGTGCCAGCAGTACCGACAGGGGGCGCACAGATACGCAGTATTTT
NA,TRBJ2-3,TRBV5-4,NA,CASGGSNTQYF,TGTGCCAGCGGAGGGTCGAATACGCAGTATTTT
NA,TRBJ2-7,TRBV27,NA,CASSSDGYEQYF,TGTGCCAGCAGTTCGGACGGTTACGAGCAGTACTTC